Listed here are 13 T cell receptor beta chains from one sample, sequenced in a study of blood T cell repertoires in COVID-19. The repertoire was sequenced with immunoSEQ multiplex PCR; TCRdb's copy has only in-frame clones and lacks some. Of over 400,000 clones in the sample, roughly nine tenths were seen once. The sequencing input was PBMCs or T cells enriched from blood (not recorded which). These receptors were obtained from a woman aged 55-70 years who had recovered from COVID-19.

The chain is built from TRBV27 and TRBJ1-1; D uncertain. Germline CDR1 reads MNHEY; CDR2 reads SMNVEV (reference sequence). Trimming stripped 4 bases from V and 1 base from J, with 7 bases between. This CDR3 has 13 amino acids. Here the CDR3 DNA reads TGTGCCAGCAGTTATAAACAGAACACTGAAGCTTTCTTT. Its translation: CASSYKQNTEAFF.

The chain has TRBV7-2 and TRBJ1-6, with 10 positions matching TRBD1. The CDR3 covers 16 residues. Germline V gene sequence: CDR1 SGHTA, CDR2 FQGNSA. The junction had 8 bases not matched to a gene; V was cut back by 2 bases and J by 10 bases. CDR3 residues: CASSLRSDRGQSPLHF. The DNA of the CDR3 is TGTGCCAGCAGCTTAAGGTCCGACAGGGGGCAATCACCCCTCCACTTT. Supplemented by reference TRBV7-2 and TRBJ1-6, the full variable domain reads GAGVSQSPSNKVTEKGKDVELRCDPISGHTALYWYRQSLGQGLEFLIYFQGNSAPDKSGLPSDRFSAERTGGSVSTLTIQRTQQEDSAVYLCASSLRSDRGQSPLHFGNGTRLTVT.

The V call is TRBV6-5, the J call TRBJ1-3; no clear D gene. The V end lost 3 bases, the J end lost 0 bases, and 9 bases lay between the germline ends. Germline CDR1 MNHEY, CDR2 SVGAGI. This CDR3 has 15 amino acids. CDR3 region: CASSYFAGSGNTIYF. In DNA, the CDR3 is TGTGCCAGCAGTTATTTCGCAGGCTCTGGAAACACCATATATTTT.

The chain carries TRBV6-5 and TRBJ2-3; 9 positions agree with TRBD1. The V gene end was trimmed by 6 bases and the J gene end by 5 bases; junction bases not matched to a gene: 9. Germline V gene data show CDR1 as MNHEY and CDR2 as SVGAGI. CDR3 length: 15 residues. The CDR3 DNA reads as TGTGCCAGCAGACCCACAGGGGGCGGGGGAGATACGCAGTATTTT. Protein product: CASRPTGGGGDTQYF.

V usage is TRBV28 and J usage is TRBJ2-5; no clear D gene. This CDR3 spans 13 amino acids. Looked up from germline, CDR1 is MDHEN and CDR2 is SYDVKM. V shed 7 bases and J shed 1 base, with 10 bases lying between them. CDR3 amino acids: CASTPGFQETQYF. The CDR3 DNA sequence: TGTGCCAGCACCCCCGGGTTCCAAGAGACCCAGTACTTC. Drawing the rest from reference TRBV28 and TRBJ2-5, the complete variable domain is DVKVTQSSRYLVKRTGEKVFLECVQDMDHENMFWYRQDPGLGLRLIYFSYDVKMKEKGDIPEGYSVSREKKERFSLILESASTNQTSMYLCASTPGFQETQYFGPGTRLLVL.

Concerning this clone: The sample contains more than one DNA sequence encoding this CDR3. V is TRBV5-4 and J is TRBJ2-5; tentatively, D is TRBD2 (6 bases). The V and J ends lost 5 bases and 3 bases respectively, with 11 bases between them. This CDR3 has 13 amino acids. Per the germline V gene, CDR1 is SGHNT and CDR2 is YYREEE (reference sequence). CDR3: CASSRDLEETQYF. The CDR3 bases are TGTGCCAGCAGTCGGGACTTGGAAGAGACCCAGTACTTC.

The DNA for the CDR3 is TGTGCCAGCAGATTGGATCTGGGGGGGGAAACTAGCACAGATACGCAGTATTTT. Amino acids: CASRLDLGGETSTDTQYF. The rearrangement links TRBV25-1 to TRBJ2-3; 7 nucleotides agree with TRBD2. Germline assignment: CDR1 MGHDK and CDR2 SYGVNS. V gave up 6 bases and J gave up 0 bases; unmatched junction bases: 15. There are 18 residues in the CDR3.

CDR3 nucleotide sequence: TGTGCCAGCAGGCGGGCCCTCCTCTACGAGCAGTACTTC. This sequence encodes CASRRALLYEQYF. The V call is TRBV6-5, the J call TRBJ2-7; perhaps TRBD2 as D (5 bases). The CDR3 totals 13 residues. The germline gives CDR1 MNHEY, CDR2 SVGAGI. Between the trimmed V and J ends, which lost 6 bases and 3 bases, there was a span of 12 bases.

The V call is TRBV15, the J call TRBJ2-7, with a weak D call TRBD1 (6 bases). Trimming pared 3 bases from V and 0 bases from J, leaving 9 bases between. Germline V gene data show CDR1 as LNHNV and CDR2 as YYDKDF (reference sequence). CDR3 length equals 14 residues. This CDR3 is CATSRDSYSYEQYF. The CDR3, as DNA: TGTGCCACCAGCAGGGACAGCTACTCCTACGAGCAGTACTTC.

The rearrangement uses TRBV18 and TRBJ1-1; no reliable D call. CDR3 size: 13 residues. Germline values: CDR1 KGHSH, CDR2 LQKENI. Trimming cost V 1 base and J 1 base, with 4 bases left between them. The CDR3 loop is CASSPRQNTEAFF. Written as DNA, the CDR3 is TGTGCCAGCTCACCACGGCAGAACACTGAAGCTTTCTTT. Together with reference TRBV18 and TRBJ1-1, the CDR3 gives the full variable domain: NAGVMQNPRHLVRRRGQEARLRCSPMKGHSHVYWYRQLPEEGLKFMVYLQKENIIDESGMPKERFSAEFPKEGPSILRIQQVVRGDSAAYFCASSPRQNTEAFFGQGTRLTVV.

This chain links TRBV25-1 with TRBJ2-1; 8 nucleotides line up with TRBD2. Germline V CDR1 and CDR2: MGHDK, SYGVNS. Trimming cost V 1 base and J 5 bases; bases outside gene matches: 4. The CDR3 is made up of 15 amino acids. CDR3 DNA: TGTGCCAGCAGTGAATGGGTTAGCGGGGACAATGAGCAGTTCTTC. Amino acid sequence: CASSEWVSGDNEQFF.

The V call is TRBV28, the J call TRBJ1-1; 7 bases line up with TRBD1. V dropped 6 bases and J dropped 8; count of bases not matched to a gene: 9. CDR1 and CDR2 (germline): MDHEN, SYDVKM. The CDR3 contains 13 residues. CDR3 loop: CASSPPGTVEAFF. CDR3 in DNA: TGTGCCAGCAGCCCGCCCGGGACAGTAGAAGCTTTCTTT.

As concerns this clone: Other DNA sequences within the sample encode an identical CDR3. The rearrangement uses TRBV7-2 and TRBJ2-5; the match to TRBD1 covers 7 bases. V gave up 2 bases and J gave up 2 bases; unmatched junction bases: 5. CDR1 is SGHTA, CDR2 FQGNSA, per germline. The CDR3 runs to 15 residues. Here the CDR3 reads CASSLTRDRQETQYF. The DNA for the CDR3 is TGTGCCAGCAGCTTAACTCGGGACAGACAAGAGACCCAGTACTTC.